A selection of T cell receptor beta chains follows, all from one sample in a study of blood T cell repertoires in COVID-19. Data came from immunoSEQ multiplex PCR; TCRdb stores just in-frame clones and leaves some out. The sample shows about 190,000 clones, around 83% of them seen only once. The sequencing sample was made of peripheral blood. The receptors here all came from a woman aged 40 to 50 with acute or convalescent COVID-19. Each CDR3 is given with its conserved first and last residue. The D gene is left open where the match is weak. Clone size appears in some rows only: once, few, many, or a class for an expanded clone.

D,size,J,V,CDR3,DNA
.,.,TRBJ2-7,TRBV27,CASSFSGSYEQYF,TGTGCCAGCAGTTTTTCAGGATCCTACGAGCAGTACTTC
.,.,TRBJ2-2,TRBV30,CAWTPLWRITGELFF,TGTGCCTGGACCCCTCTGTGGCGGATCACCGGGGAGCTGTTTTTT
.,.,TRBJ2-7,TRBV7-9,CASSLAPYYEQYF,TGTGCCAGCAGCTTAGCTCCCTACTACGAGCAGTACTTC
TRBD1,once,TRBJ2-2,TRBV24-1,CATSDQYRGLTGELFF,TGTGCCACCAGTGACCAGTACAGGGGGCTGACCGGGGAGCTGTTTTTT
TRBD1,.,TRBJ2-1,TRBV24-1,CATTPAGQDNEQFF,TGTGCCACCACTCCGGCCGGACAGGACAATGAGCAGTTCTTC
.,once,TRBJ2-7,TRBV24-1,CATSDSQGTTPYEQYF,TGTGCCACCAGTGATTCGCAGGGGACGACGCCCTACGAGCAGTACTTC
TRBD1,.,TRBJ1-5,TRBV28,CASSRGWTGPNQPQHF,TGTGCCAGCAGTAGAGGATGGACAGGGCCTAATCAGCCCCAGCATTTT
.,.,TRBJ1-4,TRBV18,CASSPQGATNEKLFF,TGTGCCAGCTCACCCCAAGGAGCAACTAATGAAAAACTGTTTTTT
.,.,TRBJ1-6,TRBV6-5,CASTPYTRDLSPLHF,TGTGCCAGCACTCCCTATACCCGAGATTTGTCACCCCTCCACTTT
.,.,TRBJ1-2,TRBV6-1,CASSDTIGYTF,TGTGCCAGCAGTGATACAATAGGCTACACCTTC
.,once,TRBJ1-2,TRBV27,CASRSGQGPTVGYTF,TGTGCCAGCAGGTCGGGTCAGGGCCCAACGGTTGGCTACACCTTC
TRBD1,.,TRBJ1-1,TRBV5-5,CASSSGQGEWVNTEAFF,TGTGCCAGCAGCTCCGGACAGGGGGAATGGGTGAACACTGAAGCTTTCTTT
TRBD1,.,TRBJ1-2,TRBV5-1,CASSLEDRGYTF,TGCGCCAGCAGCTTGGAGGACAGGGGCTACACCTTC